Described below is a single T cell receptor (beta chain) sequence and its context. The CDR3 contains 13 residues. CDR1 is SGHKS, CDR2 YYEKEE, per germline (reference sequence). The V segment lost 4 bases and the J segment 4 bases; nucleotides outside the gene matches: 3. Here immunoSEQ multiplex PCR was the method, and the copy in TCRdb shows in-frame clones only, minus some. The table shows 45,000 to 50,000 clones, with 70% to 90% occurring only once. This sample stems from a study of OX40 agonist ivuxolimab in advanced cancers. Overall study: Patients in the trial were receiving intravenous ivuxolimab every 2 weeks, at doses of 0.01 to 10 mg/kg.

The sequence was collected from an adult with an advanced solid tumor such as melanoma, head and neck, liver or kidney cancer. The V and J genes are TRBV5-5 and TRBJ1-2; 8 bases agree with TRBD1. The input for sequencing was CD4+ or CD8+ T cells sorted from blood, taken in a trial of the OX40 agonist ivuxolimab. The CDR3 nucleotides are TGTGCCAGCAGCGTGGGACAGGCCTATGGCTACACCTTC. Protein: CASSVGQAYGYTF.